The 28 T cell receptor beta chains below all came from one sample that was sequenced in a study of blood T cell repertoires in COVID-19. This table comes from immunoSEQ multiplex PCR, and its TCRdb copy is limited to in-frame clones, with some not included. The sample has about 200,000 clones, about 78% seen once; the top ten hold less than 7%. The specimen was peripheral blood. Receptors were obtained from a woman in her seventies with acute or convalescent COVID-19.

The chain is built from TRBV27 and TRBJ2-1, with D perhaps TRBD1 (5 bases). Germline V gene sequence: CDR1 MNHEY, CDR2 SMNVEV (reference sequence). This CDR3 has 14 residues. V was cut by 0 bases and J by 10 bases, with 13 bases left in between. This chain's CDR3 is CASSLSKEWTEQFF. CDR3 nucleotides: TGTGCCAGCAGTTTATCTAAAGAGTGGACAGAGCAGTTCTTC.

This clone was detected once. The chain has TRBV24-1 and TRBJ2-5; D may be TRBD1 (6 bases). V was shortened by 5 bases and J by 5 bases, with 17 bases between the two germline ends. CDR3 length equals 15 residues. The germline CDR1 and CDR2 sequences are KGHDR and SFDVKD. The DNA for the CDR3 is TGTGCCACCAGTGGGGGGCTTGCGGAGGAGGAGACCCAGTACTTC. Its translation: CATSGGLAEEETQYF.

This rearrangement joins TRBV7-2 to TRBJ1-2; tentatively, D is TRBD1 (5 bases). The CDR3 consists of 15 residues. The ends were cut back, 1 base at V and 3 bases at J, with 12 bases in the middle. Germline CDR1 SGHTA, CDR2 FQGNSA. CDR3 coding DNA: TGTGCCAGCAGCTTAGGGGTGTGGGGGGACTATGGCTACACCTTC. This codes for CASSLGVWGDYGYTF. Full variable domain (missing parts from reference TRBV7-2 and TRBJ1-2): GAGVSQSPSNKVTEKGKDVELRCDPISGHTALYWYRQSLGQGLEFLIYFQGNSAPDKSGLPSDRFSAERTGGSVSTLTIQRTQQEDSAVYLCASSLGVWGDYGYTFGSGTRLTVV.

The chain recombines TRBV9 with TRBJ2-7, with TRBD2 matching 7 bases. CDR3 length equals 13 residues. Germline V CDR1 and CDR2: SGDLS, YYNGEE. J lost 5 bases, V lost 2 bases, and 4 bases had no gene match. The CDR3 bases are TGTGCCAGCAGCGTCCAGGGAGGGGACGAGCAGTACTTC. Protein product: CASSVQGGDEQYF.

This clone was seen ten or more times. The J gene is TRBJ2-7, the V gene TRBV19; maybe TRBD2 (7 bases). The CDR3 runs to 16 residues. Per germline, CDR1 LNHDA and CDR2 SQIVND (reference sequence). Trimming shortened V by 10 bases and J by 0 bases, and 22 bases separated the two germline ends. CDR3 nucleotides: TGTGCCACCTCCTCCCCGGGGGGCGTCAGCTCCTACGAGCAGTACTTC. It specifies CATSSPGGVSSYEQYF.

The chain has TRBV5-1 and TRBJ2-3; possibly TRBD2 for D (5 bases). Germline CDR1 SGHRS, CDR2 YFSETQ. The CDR3 sequence is 15 residues long. V lost 2 bases and J 7 bases, leaving 17 bases between the germline ends. CDR3 sequence reads: CASSFEALEQYTQYF. In nucleotides, the CDR3 is TGCGCCAGCAGCTTTGAGGCACTAGAGCAATATACGCAGTATTTT.

The count of this clone is one. The J gene is TRBJ2-3, the V gene TRBV7-9; possibly TRBD1 for D (6 bases). With 1 base removed from V and 4 bases from J, the gap between germline ends came to 9 bases. CDR1 SEHNR and CDR2 FQNEAQ come from the germline V gene (reference sequence). The length of the CDR3 is 14 residues. CDR3 amino acids: CASSLVGAADTQYF. CDR3 nucleotide sequence: TGTGCCAGCAGCTTAGTGGGGGCCGCAGATACGCAGTATTTT.

The rearrangement joins TRBV19 to TRBJ2-2, with D possibly matching TRBD1 (6 bases). Germline V gene sequence: CDR1 LNHDA, CDR2 SQIVND (reference sequence). CDR3 length equals 15 residues. V was clipped by 5 bases and J by 1 base, with 11 bases between them. The CDR3 sequence is CASSSYRENTGELFF. As DNA, the CDR3 is TGTGCCAGTAGTTCCTACAGGGAGAACACCGGGGAGCTGTTTTTT. Based on the CDR3 plus reference TRBV19 and TRBJ2-2, the full variable domain is DGGITQSPKYLFRKEGQNVTLSCEQNLNHDAMYWYRQDPGQGLRLIYYSQIVNDFQKGDIAEGYSVSREKKESFPLTVTSAQKNPTAFYLCASSSYRENTGELFFGEGSRLTVL.

The CDR3 loop is CASSFQRKQYGYTF. CDR3 coding DNA: TGTGCCAGCAGTTTTCAGCGGAAACAGTATGGCTACACCTTC. The chain recombines TRBV28 with TRBJ1-2; unclear D gene. Germline assignment: CDR1 MDHEN and CDR2 SYDVKM. Trimming removed 3 bases from V and 5 bases from J, with 13 bases in between. The CDR3 runs to 14 residues.

In its sample, this clone was seen a few times. The V gene is TRBV2, the J gene TRBJ2-7; 9 bases align to TRBD2. This CDR3 is built from 14 residues. V shed 6 bases and J 2 bases; nucleotides not matched to a gene: 5. Per germline, CDR1 SNHLY and CDR2 FYNNEI. The CDR3 reads CASRETSGTYEQYF. For the CDR3, the DNA is TGTGCCAGCAGGGAGACTAGCGGAACCTACGAGCAGTACTTC.

This clone was picked up one time. The genes are TRBV7-2 and TRBJ1-1; a weak D match, TRBD1 (5 bases). The CDR3 runs to 15 residues. V lost 1 base to trimming and J lost 5 bases, with 14 bases between them. Looked up from germline, CDR1 is SGHTA and CDR2 is FQGNSA. Here the CDR3 reads CASSLVKGGGTEAFF. The CDR3 DNA sequence: TGTGCCAGCAGCTTAGTTAAGGGTGGGGGGACTGAAGCTTTCTTT.

The V and J genes are TRBV5-6 and TRBJ2-7; D remains ambiguous. The germline gives CDR1 SGHDT, CDR2 YYEEEE. The V gene lost 3 bases and the J gene lost 5 bases, with 12 bases spanning the gap. CDR3 length: 13 amino acids. The CDR3 DNA reads TGTGCCAGCAGCTATCTTATGCGTGACGAGCAGTACTTC. Its protein is CASSYLMRDEQYF.

The rearrangement joins TRBV28 to TRBJ1-1; the D is unclear. Germline V gene sequence: CDR1 MDHEN, CDR2 SYDVKM. Trimming stripped 9 bases from V and 3 bases from J, with 8 bases between. The length of the CDR3 is 11 residues. The CDR3 sequence is CASSRYTEAFF. DNA for the CDR3: TGTGCCAGTTCGAGGTACACTGAAGCTTTCTTT.

The rearrangement links TRBV7-6 to TRBJ1-6; 10 bases map to TRBD1. CDR3 length: 14 residues. Per germline, CDR1 SGHVS and CDR2 FNYEAQ. With V trimmed by 5 bases and J by 9 bases, 4 bases remained unmatched. CDR3 DNA: TGTGCCAGCAGCCCGGGACAGGGGTTTTCACCCCTCCACTTT. It yields the protein CASSPGQGFSPLHF.

The genes are TRBV27 and TRBJ2-2; D uncertain. The CDR3 contains 15 residues. The V end lost 3 bases, the J end lost 6 bases, and 14 bases lay between the germline ends. CDR1 and CDR2 from the germline V gene are MNHEY and SMNVEV (reference sequence). CDR3 nucleotides: TGTGCCAGCAGTTTGGGTCGGGTCGGGTCCGGGGAGCTGTTTTTT. As protein: CASSLGRVGSGELFF.

This chain uses TRBV4-1 with TRBJ2-5, with 10 bases identical to TRBD2. There are 19 residues in the CDR3. Trimming removed 0 bases from V and 5 bases from J; junction bases left unmatched: 15. Germline V CDR1 and CDR2: MGHRA, YSYEKL. CDR3 protein: CASSQEGPSGRARDETQYF. Written as DNA, the CDR3 is TGCGCCAGCAGCCAAGAGGGGCCCAGCGGGAGGGCCAGGGACGAGACCCAGTACTTC.

J is TRBJ2-1 and V is TRBV7-2; 10 bases line up with TRBD2. This CDR3 comprises 14 residues. With V trimmed by 5 bases and J by 7 bases, 5 bases remained unmatched. Germline-derived CDR1 and CDR2 are SGHTA and FQGNSA. CDR3 coding DNA: TGTGCCAGCAGCCCAGGGACTAGCGCGAATGAGCAGTTCTTC. Protein product: CASSPGTSANEQFF.

V is TRBV2 and J is TRBJ2-1; 14 bases map to TRBD2. Per germline, CDR1 SNHLY and CDR2 FYNNEI. The CDR3 covers 14 residues. V shed 10 bases and J 9 bases; nucleotides not matched to a gene: 8. The CDR3 reads CANRETSGRGEQFF. The CDR3 DNA is TGTGCCAACCGGGAGACTAGCGGGAGGGGTGAGCAGTTCTTC. Using reference TRBV2 and TRBJ2-1 for the parts outside the CDR3, the full variable domain is EPEVTQTPSHQVTQMGQEVILRCVPISNHLYFYWYRQILGQKVEFLVSFYNNEISEKSEIFDDQFSVERPDGSNFTLKIRSTKLEDSAMYFCANRETSGRGEQFFGPGTRLTVL.

This clone was picked up a small number of times. V and J are TRBV3-1 (or the pseudogene TRBV3-2) and TRBJ2-5; 10 nucleotides align to TRBD1. The CDR3 is made up of 16 amino acids. The trim removed 5 bases at V and 5 bases at J, leaving 11 bases unmatched. Looked up from germline, CDR1 is LGHDT and CDR2 is YNNKEL (reference sequence). In DNA, the CDR3 is TGTGCCAGCAGCTTCCAGACAGGGGGCGTGGAGGAGACCCAGTACTTC. Encoded protein: CASSFQTGGVEETQYF.

This rearrangement joins TRBV6-2 or TRBV6-3 to TRBJ2-1; 12 nucleotides line up with TRBD2. The CDR3 loop spans 16 amino acids. J lost 9 bases, V lost 4 bases, and 10 bases had no gene match. From germline, CDR1 is MNHEY and CDR2 SVGEGT. The CDR3 region has the DNA TGTGCCAGCAGTTCATACCTGACTAGCGGGAGCGTTGAGCAGTTCTTC. It encodes CASSSYLTSGSVEQFF.

The chain has TRBV19 and TRBJ1-4; tentative D call: TRBD1 (6 bases). The CDR3 has 14 amino acids. V lost 8 bases and J 0 bases, leaving 10 bases between the germline ends. Germline V gene lookup returns CDR1 LNHDA and CDR2 SQIVND (reference sequence). This chain's CDR3 is CASATGSTNEKLFF. The DNA of the CDR3 is TGTGCCAGTGCCACAGGGTCAACTAATGAAAAACTGTTTTTT.

The V call is TRBV4-1, the J call TRBJ2-7, with D possibly being TRBD1 (6 bases). The V end lost 1 base, the J end lost 0 bases, and 19 bases lay between the germline ends. The CDR3 sequence is 18 residues long. Germline V gene data show CDR1 as MGHRA and CDR2 as YSYEKL. The CDR3 DNA sequence: TGCGCCAGCAGCCAAGTAAAGGGGACAAGCGATTTCTCCTACGAGCAGTACTTC. Its protein product is CASSQVKGTSDFSYEQYF.

This clone showed up just once. The chain uses TRBV3-1 (or the pseudogene TRBV3-2) and TRBJ2-5; 11 bases align to TRBD2. CDR1 is LGHDT and CDR2 is YNNKEL in the germline V gene (reference sequence). The J segment lost 1 base and the V segment lost 7 bases, leaving 8 bases of the junction unmatched. The CDR3 contains 16 residues. In DNA form, the CDR3 reads TGTGCCAGCACCCGAAGCGGACTAGCGGGCCAAGAGACCCAGTACTTC. As protein: CASTRSGLAGQETQYF.

The chain employs TRBV28 and TRBJ1-2, with TRBD1 as a possible D gene (6 bases). Per the germline V gene, CDR1 is MDHEN and CDR2 is SYDVKM. V was clipped by 5 bases and J by 6 bases, with 16 bases between them. This CDR3 has 14 amino acids. CDR3 loop: CASSLQGLKHGYTF. The CDR3, as DNA: TGTGCCAGCAGTCTTCAGGGGTTAAAGCATGGCTACACCTTC.

This chain joins TRBV5-1 and TRBJ2-7, with 15 bases lining up with TRBD2. CDR3 length equals 16 residues. Trimming at V came to 4 bases and at J to 4 bases, leaving 6 bases not matched to a gene. The V gene's germline CDR1 is SGHRS and CDR2 YFSETQ. The CDR3 nucleotides read TGCGCCAGCAGCCCCGGGACTAGCGGGAGGTCGTACGAGCAGTACTTC. It translates to CASSPGTSGRSYEQYF.

This clone showed up just a few times. The chain is built from TRBV5-1 and TRBJ1-2; the D is unclear. The CDR3 is 15 amino acids. Looked up from germline, CDR1 is SGHRS and CDR2 is YFSETQ. Trimming pared 1 base from V and 4 bases from J, leaving 14 bases between. In nucleotides, the CDR3 is TGCGCCAGCAGCTTGTTTCGGGAACCAATCTATGGCTACACCTTC. This translates into CASSLFREPIYGYTF.

The chain carries TRBV6-1 and TRBJ2-7; 8 bases match TRBD1. Trimming cost V 3 bases and J 0 bases; bases outside gene matches: 4. Looked up from germline, CDR1 is MNHNS and CDR2 is SASEGT. The CDR3 length is 15 residues. CDR3 DNA sequence: TGTGCCAGCAGTGAGTACGACAGGGGCTCCTACGAGCAGTACTTC. Its protein is CASSEYDRGSYEQYF.

The chain carries TRBV5-1 and TRBJ1-3, with 11 bases fitting TRBD1. Trimming at V came to 3 bases and at J to 4 bases, leaving 9 bases not matched to a gene. The CDR3 loop spans 17 amino acids. Germline assignment: CDR1 SGHRS and CDR2 YFSETQ. DNA for the CDR3: TGCGCCAGCAGCTCCAATCCGGGACAGGGGGGAGGAAACACCATATATTTT. Amino acids: CASSSNPGQGGGNTIYF.